Shown below are 14 T cell receptor beta chains from a single sample sequenced in a study of blood T cell repertoires in COVID-19. The protocol was immunoSEQ multiplex PCR, while the TCRdb copy is restricted to in-frame clones and leaves out a portion. The data contain roughly 41,000 clones, about 80% of them singletons. The sequenced sample was peripheral blood. These receptors all come from a woman of 80 years or more with acute or convalescent COVID-19.

The CDR3 spells CASSPAGSTNEKLFF. CDR3 nucleotide sequence: TGTGCCAGCAGCCCGGCCGGGTCAACTAATGAAAAACTGTTTTTT. The rearrangement joins TRBV3-1 (or the pseudogene TRBV3-2) to TRBJ1-4; D unclear. Germline V lookup: CDR1 LGHDT, CDR2 YNNKEL (reference sequence). The CDR3 is 15 amino acids. The V and J ends lost 4 bases and 0 bases respectively, with 9 bases between them.

The chain uses TRBV2 and TRBJ1-6; tentative D call: TRBD1 (5 bases). The CDR3 is 15 residues long. Between the trimmed V and J ends, which lost 8 bases and 8 bases, there was a span of 19 bases. The germline gives CDR1 SNHLY, CDR2 FYNNEI. DNA of the CDR3: TGTGCCAGCCTACTGGACTGGGGGGGGGATTCACCCCTCCACTTT. Translated, it gives CASLLDWGGDSPLHF.

This clone was counted only a few times. The chain uses TRBV1 and TRBJ2-3; the table's D call of TRBD2 was not tested on the DNA. TRBV1 is reported as a pseudogene. This CDR3 comprises 14 residues. This CDR3 reads CTSSPVASPQTQYF. CDR3 DNA sequence: TGCACCAGCAGCCCCGTAGCGTCACCTCAGACGCAGTATTTT.

CDR3 DNA sequence: TGTGCCAGCAGCCAAGATCCCCGGGACAGTCTTTATAGCAATCAGCCCCAGCATTTT. It encodes CASSQDPRDSLYSNQPQHF. The rearrangement joins TRBV3-1 (or the pseudogene TRBV3-2) to TRBJ1-5; TRBD1 agrees at 7 bases. V shed 0 bases and J 0 bases; nucleotides not matched to a gene: 11. In germline, CDR1 is LGHDT, CDR2 YNNKEL (reference sequence). CDR3 length equals 19 residues.

The chain joins TRBV20-1 to TRBJ1-2; D possibly corresponds to TRBD1 (5 bases). V was clipped by 3 bases and J by 2 bases, with 10 bases between them. The CDR3 length is 13 residues. Germline CDR1 is DFQATT and CDR2 is SNEGSKA (reference sequence). Here the CDR3 reads CSASTGGNYGYTF. In nucleotides, the CDR3 is TGCAGTGCTAGTACCGGGGGGAACTATGGCTACACCTTC.

J is TRBJ2-5 and V is TRBV7-7; D may be TRBD2 (6 bases). V lost 1 base, J lost 5 bases, and 8 bases lay in between. The CDR3 is made up of 13 amino acids. Germline V gene sequence: CDR1 SSHAT, CDR2 FNYEAQ (reference sequence). The CDR3 loop reads CASSLGGEETQYF. CDR3 in DNA: TGTGCCAGCAGCTTAGGGGGGGAGGAGACCCAGTACTTC.

The genes are TRBV3-1 (or the pseudogene TRBV3-2) and TRBJ1-4, with D possibly being TRBD1 (5 bases). Germline lookup yields CDR1 LGHDT and CDR2 YNNKEL (reference sequence). Trimming removed 3 bases at V and 4 bases at J, with 9 bases between. The CDR3 spans 14 residues. CDR3 bases: TGTGCCAGCAGCCACGGGGGGGGTAATGAAAAACTGTTTTTT. It yields the protein CASSHGGGNEKLFF.

V usage is TRBV19 and J usage is TRBJ2-1, with 8 bases fitting TRBD1. V lost 2 bases, J lost 13 bases, and 4 bases stayed unmatched. The CDR3 is 12 residues long. Germline loops: CDR1 LNHDA, CDR2 SQIVND (reference sequence). Written as DNA, the CDR3 is TGTGCCAGTAGTATACAGGGGGCGGAACAGTTCTTC. This codes for CASSIQGAEQFF.

The V gene is TRBV5-1, the J gene TRBJ1-3; D not resolved. Germline CDR1 reads SGHRS; CDR2 reads YFSETQ. Trimming left V 3 bases short and J 1 base short, with 11 bases between. The CDR3 contains 15 residues. CDR3 nucleotides: TGCGCCAGCAGCTCGGGAAGTGGGTCTGGAAACACCATATATTTT. Its translation: CASSSGSGSGNTIYF. The variable domain in full, with the rest retrieved from reference TRBV5-1 and TRBJ1-3, is KAGVTQTPRYLIKTRGQQVTLSCSPISGHRSVSWYQQTPGQGLQFLFEYFSETQRNKGNFPGRFSGRQFSNSRSEMNVSTLELGDSALYLCASSSGSGSGNTIYFGEGSWLTVV.

This clone occurred once. CDR3 residues: CASSRGQGSAYGYTF. The CDR3 DNA is TGTGCCAGCAGCCGTGGACAGGGGAGCGCCTATGGCTACACCTTC. The V gene is TRBV6-5, the J gene TRBJ1-2; 9 bases are a match to TRBD1. Germline-derived CDR1 and CDR2 are MNHEY and SVGAGI. The CDR3 is made up of 15 amino acids. The junction had 9 bases not matched to a gene; V was cut back by 6 bases and J by 4 bases.

This clone was seen just once. The chain joins TRBV11-2 to TRBJ1-3, with 9 bases lining up with TRBD1. The CDR3 extends over 14 amino acids. Germline trimming cut 5 bases from V and 4 bases from J; bases unmatched to any gene: 3. Germline V lookup: CDR1 SGHAT, CDR2 FQNNGV. The CDR3 region has the DNA TGTGCCAGCAGCCGCGGGACAGGGGGAAACACCATATATTTT. It translates to CASSRGTGGNTIYF.

The V gene is TRBV19, the J gene TRBJ2-5; tentatively, D is TRBD1 (5 bases). Per the germline V gene, CDR1 is LNHDA and CDR2 is SQIVND (reference sequence). Trimming removed 6 bases at V and 2 bases at J, with 10 bases between. This CDR3 comprises 13 residues. The CDR3 region is CASSQGNQETQYF. In DNA form, the CDR3 reads TGTGCCAGTAGCCAGGGCAATCAAGAGACCCAGTACTTC.

There are a few counts of this clone. This chain uses TRBV28 with TRBJ1-5; D not resolved. This CDR3 spans 12 amino acids. Trimming pared 5 bases from V and 4 bases from J, leaving 6 bases between. Germline V gene data show CDR1 as MDHEN and CDR2 as SYDVKM. The chain's CDR3 is CASSPLNQPQHF. The CDR3 DNA reads as TGTGCCAGCAGTCCCCTGAATCAGCCCCAGCATTTT.

This clone was found a few times. The chain has TRBV20-1 and TRBJ2-5; tentative D call: TRBD1 (7 bases). The CDR3 runs 15 residues. Trimming removed 3 bases at V and 4 bases at J, with 18 bases between. From germline, CDR1 is DFQATT and CDR2 SNEGSKA (reference sequence). CDR3 sequence: CSASGGGGGRETQYF. Written as DNA, the CDR3 is TGCAGTGCTAGTGGAGGAGGGGGCGGCCGAGAGACCCAGTACTTC.